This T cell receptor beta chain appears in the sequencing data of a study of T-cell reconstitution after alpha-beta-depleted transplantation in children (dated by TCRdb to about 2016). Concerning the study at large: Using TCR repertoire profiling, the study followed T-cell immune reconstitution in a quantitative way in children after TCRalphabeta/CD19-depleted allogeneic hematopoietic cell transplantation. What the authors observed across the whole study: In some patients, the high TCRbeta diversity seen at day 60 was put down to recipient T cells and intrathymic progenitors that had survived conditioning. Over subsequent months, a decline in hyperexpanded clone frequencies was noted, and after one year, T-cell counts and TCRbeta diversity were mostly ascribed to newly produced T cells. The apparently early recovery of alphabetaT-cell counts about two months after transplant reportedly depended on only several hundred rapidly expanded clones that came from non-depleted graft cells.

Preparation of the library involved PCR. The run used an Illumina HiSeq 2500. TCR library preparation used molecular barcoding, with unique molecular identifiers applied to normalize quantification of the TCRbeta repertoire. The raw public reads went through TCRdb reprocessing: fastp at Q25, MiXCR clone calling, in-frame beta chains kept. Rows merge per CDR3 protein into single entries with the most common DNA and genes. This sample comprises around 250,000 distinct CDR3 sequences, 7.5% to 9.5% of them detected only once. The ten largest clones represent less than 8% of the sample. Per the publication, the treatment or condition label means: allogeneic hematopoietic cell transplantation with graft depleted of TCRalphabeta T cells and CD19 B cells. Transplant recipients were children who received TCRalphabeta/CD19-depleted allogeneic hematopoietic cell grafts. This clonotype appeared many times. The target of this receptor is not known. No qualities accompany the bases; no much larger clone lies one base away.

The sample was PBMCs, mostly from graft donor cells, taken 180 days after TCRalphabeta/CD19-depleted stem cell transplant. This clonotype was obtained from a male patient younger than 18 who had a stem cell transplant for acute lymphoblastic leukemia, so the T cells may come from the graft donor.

The encoded CDR3 is CASRGLARYEQYF. In nucleotide form, the sequence is TGTGCCAGCAGGGGACTAGCGCGTTACGAGCAGTACTTC. This chain joins TRBV7-8 to TRBJ2-7; 10 middle bases align to TRBD2. The CDR3 has 13 amino acids, counting the end cysteine and phenylalanine. Left in the record is the CDR3 DNA by itself, 39 bases read in frame from the first base. CDR1 and CDR2 were assigned from the germline V gene as SGHVS and FQNEAQ. V and J are trimmed by 6 bases and 4 bases, and the gene matches miss 3 bases of the junction.